The source of this T cell receptor beta chain is a study of OX40 agonist ivuxolimab in advanced cancers. Germline CDR1 SQVTM, CDR2 ANQGSEA. With V trimmed by 7 bases and J by 4 bases, 7 bases remained unmatched. The CDR3 sequence is 13 residues long. The assay was immunoSEQ multiplex PCR, and TCRdb's table has in-frame clones only and misses some. The table shows 57,000 or so clones, with roughly 87% occurring only once. This sample comprised CD4+ or CD8+ T cells sorted from blood, obtained in a trial of the OX40 agonist ivuxolimab. This sequence was found in an adult with an advanced solid tumor such as melanoma, head and neck, liver or kidney cancer. This chain uses TRBV29-1 with TRBJ2-7; 10 bases are a match to TRBD1. The CDR3 here is CSAGQGGPYEQYF. As DNA, the CDR3 is TGCAGCGCTGGACAGGGGGGACCATACGAGCAGTACTTC.